The sequence of this T cell receptor (beta chain) was determined in a study of cytomegalovirus exposure and HLA in healthy donors. PCR involved 60 Vbeta and 13 Jbeta primers. Data came from immunoSEQ multiplex PCR; TCRdb stores just in-frame clones and leaves some out. This sample has around 170,000 clones, with over 70% found just once. Findings and caveats of the study: Reports indicate that TCR beta sequences accurately predicted the HLA-A and HLA-B alleles of most subjects.

Concerning this clone itself: Its antigen is currently unknown.

The J segment lost 8 bases and the V segment lost 6 bases, leaving 0 bases of the junction unmatched. The CDR3 totals 11 residues. The chain has TRBV23-1 and TRBJ1-1, with 10 bases aligning to TRBD1. TRBV23-1 is designated an ORF whose function remains uncertain. This clonotype originated in a man aged 50 or older in good health and CMV-seronegative. The sequenced sample consisted of PBMCs. The CDR3 DNA is TGCGCCAGCAGGGGACAGGGGGAAGCTTTCTTT. Its translation: CASRGQGEAFF.